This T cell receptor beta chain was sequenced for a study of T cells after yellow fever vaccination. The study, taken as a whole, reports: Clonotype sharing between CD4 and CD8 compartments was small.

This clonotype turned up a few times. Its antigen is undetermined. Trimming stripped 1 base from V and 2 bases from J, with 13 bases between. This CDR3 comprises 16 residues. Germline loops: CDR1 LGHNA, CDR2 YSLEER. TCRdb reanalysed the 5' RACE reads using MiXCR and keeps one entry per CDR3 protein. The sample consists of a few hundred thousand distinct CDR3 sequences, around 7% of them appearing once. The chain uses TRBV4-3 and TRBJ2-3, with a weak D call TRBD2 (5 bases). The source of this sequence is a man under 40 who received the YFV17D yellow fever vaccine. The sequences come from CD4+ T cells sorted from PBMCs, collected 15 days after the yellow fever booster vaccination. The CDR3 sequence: CASSQAPAGNTDTQYF. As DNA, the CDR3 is TGCGCCAGCAGCCAAGCCCCGGCGGGCAACACAGATACGCAGTATTTT.